This TCR beta chain was observed in a study of T cells in Graves' hyperthyroidism and ophthalmopathy. Points from the study as a whole: Most clonotypes expanded in the thyroid (above 0.001) were also present in blood.

Amplification of TCR beta CDR3 regions used RNA as the template. The HTBI primer set drove a first-round RT-PCR of the TCR CDR3. Using its own MiXCR run on the multiplex PCR reads, TCRdb lists one record per CDR3 protein. The sample lists 300,000 to 350,000 distinct CDR3 sequences; about a sixth were seen once. At least ten counts were recorded for this clonotype. The target antigen is unknown. This receptor was obtained from a woman aged 40 to 49 with Graves' ophthalmopathy. The sample was blood.

The CDR3 DNA reads TGTGCCAGCAGCTCCCTGACAGGGCATAAGTATGGCTACACCTTC. Translated: CASSSLTGHKYGYTF. This chain uses TRBV11-2 with TRBJ1-2, with TRBD1 matching over 7 bases. V dropped 4 bases and J dropped 5; count of bases not matched to a gene: 10. The V gene's germline CDR1 is SGHAT and CDR2 FQNNGV. CDR3 length equals 15 residues.